A single sample is the source of the 16 T cell receptor beta chains below, sequenced in a study of CD8 T cells in ankylosing spondylitis. TCRdb re-called the 5' RACE reads through MiXCR, storing one row per CDR3 protein. The top ten hold roughly 13% of the sample, which has a few hundred thousand distinct CDR3 sequences, approximately 22% seen once. The sequenced material came from blood, either unsorted or a sorted T cell fraction (not recorded which). The receptors come from a male donor with ankylosing spondylitis or in good health (not recorded which).

The chain is built from TRBV20-1 and TRBJ2-7; 10 bases are a match to TRBD2. Germline-derived CDR1 and CDR2 are DFQATT and SNEGSKA (reference sequence). The V gene end was trimmed by 1 base and the J gene end by 3 bases; junction bases not matched to a gene: 3. This CDR3 has 14 residues. CDR3 loop: CSARAPSGGYEQYF. For the CDR3, the DNA is TGCAGTGCTAGAGCCCCTAGCGGGGGCTACGAGCAGTACTTC.

This clonotype has more than one count but fewer than ten. CDR3 nucleotide sequence: TGCGCCACCGCTGGCTGGGCGGGGGATGAGCAGTTCTTC. Its translation is CATAGWAGDEQFF. The chain carries TRBV4-1 and TRBJ2-1, with TRBD2 identical over 7 bases. This CDR3 has 13 residues. From germline, CDR1 is MGHRA and CDR2 YSYEKL. Unmatched junction bases numbered 11, after V lost 10 bases and J lost 8 bases.

This sequence joins TRBV12-3 or TRBV12-4 and TRBJ2-3; D remains ambiguous. The V and J ends lost 4 bases and 11 bases respectively, with 10 bases between them. The CDR3 runs to 11 residues. DNA for the CDR3: TGTGCCAGCAGTTCCCGGGTGGGGCAGTATTTT. This encodes CASSSRVGQYF.

This clonotype showed up just a few times. The rearrangement links TRBV4-2 to TRBJ2-1; tentative D call: TRBD2 (6 bases). The CDR3 runs to 16 residues. The ends were cut back, 0 bases at V and 2 bases at J, with 11 bases in the middle. Looked up from germline, CDR1 is LGHNA and CDR2 is YNFKEQ. CDR3 region: CASSQDKGLPYNEQFF. The CDR3 DNA reads as TGTGCCAGCAGCCAAGATAAGGGACTTCCCTACAATGAGCAGTTCTTC.

This clonotype was observed a handful of times. The chain employs TRBV29-1 and TRBJ2-7; D is undetermined. There are 13 residues in the CDR3. Germline CDR1 and CDR2: SQVTM and ANQGSEA. With 0 bases removed from V and 5 bases from J, the gap between germline ends came to 11 bases. The chain's CDR3 is CSVEDLHGHEQYF. For the CDR3, the DNA is TGCAGCGTTGAAGATCTTCACGGTCACGAGCAGTACTTC.

The chain has TRBV27 and TRBJ2-7; D tentatively reads TRBD1 or TRBD2 (7 bases each). Germline CDR1 is MNHEY and CDR2 is SMNVEV (reference sequence). The CDR3 runs to 14 residues. V was clipped by 4 bases and J by 5 bases, with 15 bases between them. The CDR3 loop reads CASSYGEGANEQYF. CDR3 bases: TGTGCCAGCAGTTACGGGGAGGGGGCGAACGAGCAGTACTTC.

This clonotype has only a few counts. The chain recombines TRBV9 with TRBJ2-3; 9 bases align to TRBD2. Losses at the gene ends were 3 bases for V and 2 bases for J; bases not matched to a gene: 4. Per germline, CDR1 SGDLS and CDR2 YYNGEE. This CDR3 has 15 amino acids. CDR3 DNA: TGTGCCAGCAGCGGGGCGGGAGGGACCACAGATACGCAGTATTTT. It encodes CASSGAGGTTDTQYF.

This clonotype was observed a handful of times. J is TRBJ2-5 and V is TRBV9; D unclear. CDR1 and CDR2 from the germline V gene are SGDLS and YYNGEE. The CDR3 spans 15 residues. V was pared by 0 bases and J by 2 bases, with 11 bases between. The CDR3 is CASSVGRVSQETQYF. In DNA form, the CDR3 reads TGTGCCAGCAGCGTAGGCCGGGTATCACAAGAGACCCAGTACTTC. The complete variable domain, with remaining parts taken from reference TRBV9 and TRBJ2-5, reads DSGVTQTPKHLITATGQRVTLRCSPRSGDLSVYWYQQSLDQGLQFLIQYYNGEERAKGNILERFSAQQFPDLHSELNLSSLELGDSALYFCASSVGRVSQETQYFGPGTRLLVL.

The table lists this clonotype with a few counts. This chain joins TRBV29-1 and TRBJ2-7; a weak D match, TRBD2 (5 bases). Germline V gene data show CDR1 as SQVTM and CDR2 as ANQGSEA. The CDR3 totals 13 residues. V was pared by 1 base and J by 4 bases, with 11 bases between. In DNA form, the CDR3 reads TGCAGCGTTGAAGGTGAGGGCGGGTACGAGCAGTACTTC. This sequence encodes CSVEGEGGYEQYF.

The table lists this clonotype with a few counts. The chain combines TRBV29-1 with TRBJ2-3; no definite D call. This CDR3 spans 14 amino acids. Between the trimmed V and J ends, which lost 6 bases and 1 base, there was a span of 14 bases. Germline values: CDR1 SQVTM, CDR2 ANQGSEA. The CDR3 DNA sequence: TGCAGCGTGCCCTCCATGGCCGGCACAGATACGCAGTATTTT. It codes for CSVPSMAGTDTQYF.

There are a few counts of this clonotype. V and J are TRBV7-8 and TRBJ2-5, with D possibly TRBD2 on 7 matching bases. The CDR3 consists of 15 residues. V was cut by 4 bases and J by 4 bases, with 16 bases left in between. CDR1 is SGHVS and CDR2 is FQNEAQ in the germline V gene. The CDR3 nucleotides read TGTGCCAGCAGCTCGTGGGGGGGCCTAGGAGAGACCCAGTACTTC. It translates to CASSSWGGLGETQYF.

The chain couples TRBV29-1 to TRBJ2-7; TRBD1 aligns across 7 bases. In germline, CDR1 is SQVTM, CDR2 ANQGSEA. This CDR3 region has 16 residues. Germline trimming cut 1 base from V and 0 bases from J; bases unmatched to any gene: 9. CDR3 residues: CSVEAGDRPHSYEQYF. CDR3 DNA sequence: TGCAGCGTTGAAGCTGGGGACAGACCCCACTCCTACGAGCAGTACTTC.

The rearrangement joins TRBV7-9 to TRBJ2-5, with TRBD2 identical over 8 bases. Trimming removed 8 bases from V and 5 bases from J; junction bases left unmatched: 16. Germline V lookup: CDR1 SEHNR, CDR2 FQNEAQ (reference sequence). The length of the CDR3 is 16 residues. The CDR3 DNA is TGTGCCAGCCGGGCTGGCGGGGGGTTTTTCATGGAGACCCAGTACTTC. It yields the protein CASRAGGGFFMETQYF.

The rearrangement links TRBV9 to TRBJ2-5; the match to TRBD2 covers 8 bases. V shed 6 bases, J shed 5 bases, and the junction held 15 bases outside the gene matches. This CDR3 comprises 16 residues. Germline loops: CDR1 SGDLS, CDR2 YYNGEE. CDR3 amino acids: CASTDLAGGAGETQYF. Written as DNA, the CDR3 is TGTGCCAGCACCGACCTTGCCGGGGGGGCGGGGGAGACCCAGTACTTC.

This clonotype was counted a few times. The V gene is TRBV4-1, the J gene TRBJ2-7, with 8 bases fitting TRBD1. The CDR3 covers 16 residues. V shed 4 bases, J shed 4 bases, and the junction held 12 bases outside the gene matches. Germline lookup yields CDR1 MGHRA and CDR2 YSYEKL. The CDR3 protein is CASSPHKDRARYEQYF. For the CDR3, the DNA is TGCGCCAGCAGCCCGCACAAGGACAGGGCGAGATACGAGCAGTACTTC.

This clonotype was observed a handful of times. The chain combines TRBV20-1 with TRBJ2-3; the D is unclear. This CDR3 has 15 amino acids. The germline gives CDR1 DFQATT, CDR2 SNEGSKA (reference sequence). Trimming took 0 bases from V and 4 from J, leaving 14 bases between them. Written as DNA, the CDR3 is TGCAGTGCTAGAGATCCCTTATCTGCTCCAGATACGCAGTATTTT. Translating it yields CSARDPLSAPDTQYF.